Each of the 8 T cell receptor beta chains below was sequenced from the same sample in a study of blood T cell repertoires in COVID-19. This table comes from immunoSEQ multiplex PCR, and its TCRdb copy is limited to in-frame clones, with some not included. The repertoire consists of approximately 230,000 clones, with roughly nine tenths occurring once and the leading ten covering about 3%. Sequenced material: peripheral blood. The source of these receptors is a man aged 18 to 29 with active or convalescent COVID-19.

The V gene is TRBV19, the J gene TRBJ1-5; D is possibly TRBD1 (5 bases). The V end was cut by 6 bases, the J end by 6 bases, with 15 bases between. Germline V CDR1 and CDR2: LNHDA, SQIVND (reference sequence). The CDR3 covers 14 residues. The CDR3 nucleotides read TGTGCCAGTAGCACTGGGGGGTTCGGTCAGCCCCAGCATTTT. It encodes CASSTGGFGQPQHF.

The chain joins TRBV28 to TRBJ1-1; a weak D match, TRBD1 (5 bases). Trimming left V 2 bases short and J 4 bases short, with 14 bases between. CDR1 is MDHEN, CDR2 SYDVKM, per germline. This CDR3 spans 15 amino acids. CDR3 residues: CASSLGGEVGTEAFF. Written as DNA, the CDR3 is TGTGCCAGCAGTTTAGGGGGGGAGGTGGGCACTGAAGCTTTCTTT. The variable domain in full, with the rest retrieved from reference TRBV28 and TRBJ1-1, is DVKVTQSSRYLVKRTGEKVFLECVQDMDHENMFWYRQDPGLGLRLIYFSYDVKMKEKGDIPEGYSVSREKKERFSLILESASTNQTSMYLCASSLGGEVGTEAFFGQGTRLTVV.

This clone has a single count. V gene TRBV14 combines with J gene TRBJ1-1, with a weak D call TRBD1 (5 bases). This CDR3 comprises 14 residues. The V end lost 2 bases, the J end lost 4 bases, and 11 bases lay between the germline ends. Germline V gives CDR1 SGHDN, CDR2 FVKESK. The CDR3 coding sequence is TGTGCCAGCAGCCAACGCTGGGGGGGCACTGAAGCTTTCTTT. Its translation: CASSQRWGGTEAFF.

CDR3 loop: CTSEGTYEQYF. The CDR3 DNA reads as TGCACTAGCGAGGGTACCTACGAGCAGTACTTC. This sequence joins TRBV20-1 and TRBJ2-7; possibly TRBD2 for D (6 bases). There are 11 residues in the CDR3. CDR1 is DFQATT and CDR2 is SNEGSKA in the germline V gene (reference sequence).

This clone has only a few counts. The chain carries TRBV19 and TRBJ2-2; TRBD1 matches at 7 bases. From germline, CDR1 is LNHDA and CDR2 SQIVND (reference sequence). The CDR3 contains 15 residues. V lost 7 bases to trimming and J lost 2 bases; unmatched junction nucleotides: 7. CDR3 nucleotides: TGTGCCAGTACCATCAGGGGGATCAACACCGGGGAGCTGTTTTTT. Translating gives CASTIRGINTGELFF.

The chain carries TRBV6-5 and TRBJ2-3; D possibly corresponds to TRBD2 (5 bases). Germline CDR1 reads MNHEY; CDR2 reads SVGAGI. Trimming removed 3 bases from V and 4 bases from J, with 8 bases in between. The CDR3 is 13 amino acids. In nucleotides, the CDR3 is TGTGCCAGCAGTTATGGGCGGGCAGATACGCAGTATTTT. This codes for CASSYGRADTQYF.

The chain is built from TRBV19 and TRBJ1-2, with 8 bases that match TRBD1. The ends lost 5 bases at V and 5 bases at J; junction bases unmatched: 4. The CDR3 runs to 13 residues. Germline CDR1 is LNHDA and CDR2 is SQIVND (reference sequence). The CDR3 is CASSFQGAYGYTF. The CDR3 coding sequence is TGTGCCAGTAGTTTCCAGGGGGCTTATGGCTACACCTTC.

The J gene is TRBJ1-2, the V gene TRBV5-4; the match to TRBD1 covers 10 bases. There are 15 residues in the CDR3. Trimming at V came to 4 bases and at J to 3 bases, leaving 6 bases not matched to a gene. The germline gives CDR1 SGHNT, CDR2 YYREEE (reference sequence). The DNA of the CDR3 is TGTGCCAGCAGCAGCGCAGGGACAGGGGACTATGGCTACACCTTC. Protein sequence: CASSSAGTGDYGYTF.